The next 20 T cell receptor beta chains were all read from a single sample in a study of persistence of HIV-infected CD4 T cells. The libraries were made with immunoSEQ version 4 in survey mode. Using immunoSEQ multiplex PCR, the repertoire was profiled, and TCRdb retains in-frame clones only, with some absent. The sample includes 25,000 to 35,000 clones, approximately 78% of them seen just once. These receptors' targets are unknown. Cells were stimulated with CMV-infected fibroblast lysates at around 9.1 ug/mL. Memory cells lacking CD40L and CD69 with high CD45RO were sorted. The sequenced sample was CD4+ T cells sorted from PBMCs after approximately 19-hour stimulation, obtained from a patient who received antiretroviral therapy. Receptors originate from an adult man with HIV who was CMV-seropositive.

The rearrangement joins TRBV9 to TRBJ1-1, with TRBD1 matching over 8 bases. The ends lost 3 bases at V and 1 base at J; junction bases unmatched: 11. Germline CDR1 is SGDLS and CDR2 is YYNGEE. The CDR3 has 17 amino acids. CDR3 sequence (DNA): TGTGCCAGCAGCGCCGACAGGGGAAATAATCCGAACACTGAAGCTTTCTTT. Translating gives CASSADRGNNPNTEAFF.

The chain is built from TRBV7-2 and TRBJ2-2; either TRBD1 or TRBD2 may fit D (6 bases each). Trimming took off 5 bases at V and 6 bases at J, with 13 bases between the two ends. This CDR3 is 14 amino acids long. From germline, CDR1 is SGHTA and CDR2 FQGNSA. The CDR3 sequence: CASSVTGTPGELFF. DNA of the CDR3: TGTGCCAGCAGCGTCACAGGGACTCCCGGGGAGCTGTTTTTT. Full variable domain (remainder filled in from reference TRBV7-2 and TRBJ2-2): GAGVSQSPSNKVTEKGKDVELRCDPISGHTALYWYRQSLGQGLEFLIYFQGNSAPDKSGLPSDRFSAERTGGSVSTLTIQRTQQEDSAVYLCASSVTGTPGELFFGEGSRLTVL.

This chain joins TRBV6-1 and TRBJ2-3, with D perhaps TRBD2 (6 bases). This CDR3 is built from 17 residues. CDR1 is MNHNS and CDR2 is SASEGT in the germline V gene. Trimming shortened V by 0 bases and J by 3 bases, and 16 bases separated the two germline ends. The CDR3 sequence is CASSEAAWAGYTDTQYF. The CDR3 bases are TGTGCCAGCAGTGAAGCGGCCTGGGCGGGGTATACAGATACGCAGTATTTT.

This clone has just a few counts. The V gene is TRBV7-9, the J gene TRBJ1-2; possibly TRBD1 for D (5 bases). The CDR3 contains 14 residues. V lost 1 base and J 4 bases, leaving 10 bases between the germline ends. Germline V gene data show CDR1 as SEHNR and CDR2 as FQNEAQ (reference sequence). The CDR3: CASSLVGTTYGYTF. The CDR3 DNA is TGTGCCAGCAGCTTAGTCGGGACGACCTATGGCTACACCTTC.

The CDR3: CASSLDRGYSPLHF. The CDR3 DNA reads as TGTGCCAGCAGCTTGGACAGGGGCTATTCACCCCTCCACTTT. This chain uses TRBV5-4 with TRBJ1-6; 7 bases line up with TRBD1. CDR1 SGHNT and CDR2 YYREEE come from the germline V gene (reference sequence). J was trimmed by 8 bases and V by 0 bases; bases with no gene match: 2. This CDR3 has 14 amino acids.

The J gene is TRBJ1-5, the V gene TRBV19; no firm D call. The germline V gene has CDR1 LNHDA and CDR2 SQIVND (reference sequence). Trimming shortened V by 8 bases and J by 1 base, and 15 bases separated the two germline ends. The CDR3 is 15 amino acids. As DNA, the CDR3 is TGTGCCAGTCGCGACCCTCGTGGCAGCAATCAGCCCCAGCATTTT. It translates to CASRDPRGSNQPQHF. Using reference TRBV19 and TRBJ1-5 for the parts outside the CDR3, the full variable domain is DGGITQSPKYLFRKEGQNVTLSCEQNLNHDAMYWYRQDPGQGLRLIYYSQIVNDFQKGDIAEGYSVSREKKESFPLTVTSAQKNPTAFYLCASRDPRGSNQPQHFGDGTRLSIL.

The gene calls are TRBV7-2 and TRBJ2-1; D gene uncertain. The CDR3 totals 15 residues. The V and J ends lost 2 bases and 5 bases respectively, with 13 bases between them. CDR1 and CDR2 from the germline V gene are SGHTA and FQGNSA. The CDR3 loop reads CASSLIALGNNEQFF. The CDR3 DNA is TGTGCCAGCAGCTTAATCGCTCTTGGAAACAATGAGCAGTTCTTC.

The chain employs TRBV28 and TRBJ1-3; TRBD1 aligns across 9 bases. This CDR3 has 17 amino acids. Looked up from germline, CDR1 is MDHEN and CDR2 is SYDVKM. The J segment lost 3 bases and the V segment lost 6 bases, leaving 12 bases of the junction unmatched. This CDR3 is CASRTPQTGGGGNTIYF. DNA for the CDR3: TGTGCCAGCAGAACTCCCCAGACAGGGGGTGGTGGAAACACCATATATTTT. Looking up the rest from reference TRBV28 and TRBJ1-3 gives the full variable domain: DVKVTQSSRYLVKRTGEKVFLECVQDMDHENMFWYRQDPGLGLRLIYFSYDVKMKEKGDIPEGYSVSREKKERFSLILESASTNQTSMYLCASRTPQTGGGGNTIYFGEGSWLTVV.

This rearrangement joins TRBV5-1 to TRBJ2-1; D uncertain. This CDR3 contains 13 residues. V lost 3 bases and J 6 bases, leaving 10 bases between the germline ends. Germline V lookup: CDR1 SGHRS, CDR2 YFSETQ. The CDR3 DNA follows: TGCGCCAGCAGCTACGGGTCGGGCAATGAGCAGTTCTTC. Its protein is CASSYGSGNEQFF.

V gene TRBV21-1 combines with J gene TRBJ1-1; the table's D call TRBD1 went unverified against the DNA. TRBV21-1 is assigned pseudogene status. This CDR3 is 15 amino acids long. The CDR3 sequence: CASTRTGGTGTEAFF. CDR3 nucleotides: TGTGCCAGCACCCGGACAGGGGGGACGGGCACTGAAGCTTTCTTT.

CDR3 DNA: TGTGCCAGCAGCCAAACACGGGGGGGGAAAAGCACAGATACGCAGTATTTT. Translation gives CASSQTRGGKSTDTQYF. The chain joins TRBV3-1 (or the pseudogene TRBV3-2) to TRBJ2-3, with 8 bases that match TRBD2. J gave up 0 bases and V 2 bases, and 7 bases lay outside the gene matches. The CDR3 totals 17 residues. Germline assignment: CDR1 LGHDT and CDR2 YNNKEL (reference sequence).

The chain is built from TRBV19 and TRBJ1-3, with D unclear. The CDR3 is 15 residues long. Germline lookup yields CDR1 LNHDA and CDR2 SQIVND (reference sequence). The V end was cut by 3 bases, the J end by 5 bases, with 14 bases between. CDR3 nucleotide sequence: TGTGCCAGTAGTATCTCCCCCTCGTCAAGAAACACCATATATTTT. Residues: CASSISPSSRNTIYF.

This chain links TRBV24-1 with TRBJ2-2; 8 bases match TRBD1. Unmatched junction bases numbered 3, after V lost 4 bases and J lost 3 bases. Germline V gene data show CDR1 as KGHDR and CDR2 as SFDVKD. This CDR3 is built from 15 residues. The CDR3 here is CATSENRGDTGELFF. In DNA, the CDR3 is TGTGCCACCAGTGAAAACAGGGGGGACACCGGGGAGCTGTTTTTT.

This chain joins TRBV7-6 and TRBJ2-3, with TRBD2 matching over 14 bases. The CDR3 covers 17 residues. With V trimmed by 3 bases and J by 5 bases, 7 bases remained unmatched. Looked up from germline, CDR1 is SGHVS and CDR2 is FNYEAQ. As DNA, the CDR3 is TGTGCCAGCAGCTTGGCTCAGGGACTAGCGGGAGTAGATACGCAGTATTTT. Protein: CASSLAQGLAGVDTQYF.

The gene calls are TRBV5-4 and TRBJ2-7; TRBD2 aligns across 11 bases. The CDR3 is made up of 15 amino acids. V lost 0 bases and J lost 7; bases outside the gene matches: 6. Germline V gene lookup returns CDR1 SGHNT and CDR2 YYREEE (reference sequence). CDR3 residues: CASSLDSGGAREQYF. DNA of the CDR3: TGTGCCAGCAGCTTGGATAGCGGGGGGGCTCGAGAGCAGTACTTC.

The V gene is TRBV5-1, the J gene TRBJ2-7; TRBD1 matches at 7 bases. From germline, CDR1 is SGHRS and CDR2 YFSETQ. This CDR3 is 15 amino acids long. Unmatched junction bases numbered 8, after V lost 2 bases and J lost 3 bases. CDR3 nucleotides: TGCGCCAGCAGCTTAGGGGGCGTGCCCCTCTACGAGCAGTACTTC. It yields the protein CASSLGGVPLYEQYF.

The rearrangement uses TRBV7-6 and TRBJ1-4; D call uncertain. V was pared by 3 bases and J by 5 bases, with 1 base between. CDR1 SGHVS and CDR2 FNYEAQ come from the germline V gene. The CDR3 sequence is 11 residues long. Here the CDR3 reads CASSFNEKLFF. CDR3 sequence (DNA): TGTGCCAGCAGCTTCAATGAAAAACTGTTTTTT.

The J gene is TRBJ2-7, the V gene TRBV3-1 (or the pseudogene TRBV3-2); D gene uncertain. The CDR3 runs 13 residues. Germline assignment: CDR1 LGHDT and CDR2 YNNKEL (reference sequence). V shed 1 base and J shed 0 bases, with 4 bases lying between them. The CDR3 nucleotides read TGTGCCAGCAGCCAAGTTAGCTCCTACGAGCAGTACTTC. Translating gives CASSQVSSYEQYF.

The chain recombines TRBV6-5 with TRBJ2-7; D is ambiguous. V was cut by 2 bases and J by 2 bases, with 13 bases left in between. In germline, CDR1 is MNHEY, CDR2 SVGAGI. The CDR3 runs to 15 residues. DNA of the CDR3: TGTGCCAGCAGTTACGCGTTGGCAGGAACCTACGAGCAGTACTTC. As protein: CASSYALAGTYEQYF.

The rearrangement uses TRBV6-6 and TRBJ2-2; D call uncertain. The CDR3 spans 14 residues. Germline V lookup: CDR1 MNHNY, CDR2 SVGAGI (reference sequence). Trimming left V 6 bases short and J 6 bases short, with 14 bases between. CDR3 coding DNA: TGTGCCAGCAGCCCAACCCCAATCGCCGGGGAGCTGTTTTTT. Its protein is CASSPTPIAGELFF.